This T cell receptor beta chain was found in a study of T cells in Graves' hyperthyroidism and ophthalmopathy. Criteria for exclusion of patients were uncontrolled infection, other autoimmune disease, pregnancy or lactation. This clonotype appeared many times. This CDR3 comprises 13 residues. The germline V and J ends were trimmed by 6 bases and 9 bases, with 15 bases remaining between them. RNA transcripts provided the source from which TCR beta CDR3 regions were amplified. First-round RT-PCR targeting the TCR CDR3 was performed with the HTBI primer set. MiXCR, applied by TCRdb to the multiplex PCR reads, yields one record per CDR3 protein. Found here are roughly 700,000 distinct CDR3 sequences, around 15% of them singletons; the top ten hold more than 8.5%.

The sequencing input was blood. J is TRBJ2-1 and V is TRBV12-3 or TRBV12-4; D gene ambiguous. This clonotype originated in a woman between 18 and 29 years old with Graves' hyperthyroidism. DNA of the CDR3: TGTGCCAGCAGCCCCGCCCCAGCCTCTGAGCAGTTCTTC. Translating it yields CASSPAPASEQFF.